Detailed here is one T cell receptor (beta chain). Its specificity is not known. This specimen comes from a study of T cell responses to AZD1222 COVID-19 vaccine. The data were produced by immunoSEQ multiplex PCR, yet TCRdb's version contains in-frame clones alone and is incomplete. The data hold some 110,000 clones, with around 82% observed a single time. Findings and caveats of the study: As reported, nearly half of all spike-specific TCRs target variant regions that are unmutated.

This CDR3 spans 13 amino acids. Trimming removed 4 bases from V and 4 bases from J, with 8 bases in between. The germline V gene has CDR1 SGHTA and CDR2 FQGNSA. This specimen consisted of peripheral blood, obtained on day 0 of AZD1222 vaccination. The J gene is TRBJ1-3, the V gene TRBV7-2; D is ambiguous. This clonotype was obtained from an adult in good health. The CDR3 protein is CASSSESGNTIYF. The CDR3 DNA reads as TGTGCCAGCAGCTCCGAGTCGGGAAACACCATATATTTT.